The next 4 T cell receptor beta chains were all read from a single sample in a study of T-cell reconstitution after alpha-beta-depleted transplantation in children (dated by TCRdb to 2016 to 2018). In the paper's terms, the treatment or condition label means: allogeneic hematopoietic cell transplantation with graft depleted of TCRalphabeta T cells and CD19 B cells. Library preparation used PCR. Data came from an Illumina HiSeq 2500. Molecular barcoding was employed in the preparation of TCR libraries, with unique molecular identifiers being used to normalize TCRbeta repertoire quantification. TCRdb cleaned the public reads at Q25 with fastp, built clones with MiXCR and kept in-frame beta chains. Each entry merges the rows of one CDR3 protein and shows their most common DNA and genes. A total of about 980,000 distinct CDR3 sequences appear in this sample, about 29% of them only once. The top ten clones comprise 25% to 35% of the sample.

Specimen: PBMCs, mostly from graft donor cells, collected 360 days after TCRalphabeta/CD19-depleted stem cell transplant. The source is a boy less than two years old who had a stem cell transplant for SCID, so the T cells may come from the graft donor.

This clonotype occurred a few times. This rearrangement joins TRBV10-3 to TRBJ2-7; TRBD2 might be the D (5 bases). V lost 0 bases and J 7 bases, leaving 22 bases between the germline ends. CDR3 length equals 17 residues. The germline V gene encodes CDR1 ENHRY and CDR2 SYGVKD. CDR3 region: CAISESFDVSWAGEQYF. CDR3 sequence (DNA): TGTGCCATCAGTGAGTCTTTTGATGTGTCCTGGGCGGGTGAGCAGTACTTC.

The chain links TRBV7-3 to TRBJ2-1; D is unresolved. Trimming removed 5 bases from V and 2 bases from J, with 16 bases in between. The CDR3 totals 16 residues. The germline CDR1 and CDR2 sequences are SGHTA and FQGTGA. CDR3 loop: CASSPCPGGPYNEQFF. For the CDR3, the DNA is TGTGCCAGCAGCCCATGTCCGGGCGGCCCCTACAATGAGCAGTTCTTC.

The table lists this clonotype with many counts. This chain connects TRBV7-2 to TRBJ2-2; no clear D. This CDR3 region has 13 residues. The germline CDR1 and CDR2 sequences are SGHTA and FQGNSA. The germline V and J ends were trimmed by 3 bases and 3 bases, with 5 bases remaining between them. CDR3 coding DNA: TGTGCCAGCAGCTTGAGTCACACCGGGGAGCTGTTTTTT. Translation: CASSLSHTGELFF.

The sample holds a few counts of this clonotype. This chain links TRBV9 with TRBJ2-5, with D tentatively TRBD1 or TRBD2 (6 bases each). The CDR3 is made up of 14 amino acids. The V and J ends lost 0 bases and 2 bases respectively, with 8 bases between them. Germline V gene lookup returns CDR1 SGDLS and CDR2 YYNGEE. In DNA, the CDR3 is TGTGCCAGCAGCGTAGAAGGGGGGCAAGAGACCCAGTACTTC. Its translation is CASSVEGGQETQYF.